The source of this T cell receptor beta chain is a study of blood T cell repertoires in COVID-19. For the study at large: Both acute and convalescent COVID-19 samples were obtained from the United States, Italy and Spain. From T cells, B-cell-depleted T cells, or PBMCs came the material, which was cDNA or gDNA.

V was shortened by 0 bases and J by 4 bases, with 6 bases between the two germline ends. This CDR3 has 13 residues. Germline V gene data show CDR1 as SGHAT and CDR2 as FQNNGV. Authors' analysis steps: Cell counts per sample came from amplifying reference gene primers. The assay was immunoSEQ multiplex PCR, and TCRdb's table has in-frame clones only and misses some. V and J calls and clone size are as listed in that table; D and trimming were resolved from the DNA. The sample has roughly 230,000 clones, 80% to 90% seen once. Sequences were obtained from peripheral blood. This sequence joins TRBV11-2 and TRBJ2-5, with unresolved D. This sequence was found in a man aged 40-55 years with acute or convalescent COVID-19. This chain's CDR3 is CASSLERLETQYF. In DNA form, the CDR3 reads TGTGCCAGCAGCTTAGAGCGCTTAGAGACCCAGTACTTC.